This passage covers 28 T cell receptor beta chains from one sample sequenced in a study of cytomegalovirus exposure and HLA in healthy donors. PCR was performed using 60 Vbeta and 13 Jbeta primers. Profiled with immunoSEQ multiplex PCR; TCRdb holds only in-frame clones, not every one. The sample holds 110,000 to 150,000 clones, about 74% seen once. Material for sequencing was PBMCs. Receptors originate from a woman aged 40 to 50 in good health and CMV-seronegative.

The V and J genes are TRBV10-2 and TRBJ1-4; TRBD1 agrees at 7 bases. The CDR3 has 13 amino acids. CDR1 is WSHSY, CDR2 SAAADI, per germline. V lost 0 bases to trimming and J lost 10 bases; unmatched junction nucleotides: 2. CDR3 sequence (DNA): TGCGCCAGCAGTGAGTCGCAGGGGGGAAAACTGTTTTTT. As protein: CASSESQGGKLFF.

The chain carries TRBV28 and TRBJ1-2, with D uncertain. Deletions cut 3 bases from V and 2 bases from J, with 7 bases between. CDR3 length: 13 amino acids. Germline V gives CDR1 MDHEN, CDR2 SYDVKM. CDR3 nucleotides: TGTGCCAGCAGTTTTACACTAAACTATGGCTACACCTTC. This gives the protein CASSFTLNYGYTF.

The rearrangement uses TRBV11-3 and TRBJ2-2, with TRBD2 identical over 8 bases. The CDR3 is made up of 18 amino acids. V gave up 3 bases and J gave up 4 bases; unmatched junction bases: 13. Germline V gene data show CDR1 as SGHNT and CDR2 as YENEEA. The CDR3 sequence: CASSLSQSGSSSTGELFF. DNA of the CDR3: TGTGCCAGCAGCTTGAGTCAGAGCGGGAGTTCGAGCACCGGGGAGCTGTTTTTT.

The chain couples TRBV18 to TRBJ2-1; D is possibly TRBD2 (7 bases). The CDR3 is made up of 14 amino acids. The germline CDR1 and CDR2 sequences are KGHSH and LQKENI. Trimming cost V 0 bases and J 7 bases, with 10 bases left between them. The CDR3 region has the DNA TGTGCCAGCTCACCACCGGCGGGGGCTAATGAGCAGTTCTTC. Translation: CASSPPAGANEQFF.

Only a few counts were recorded for this clone. The J gene is TRBJ1-1, the V gene TRBV2, with 7 bases aligning to TRBD1. The trim removed 5 bases at V and 5 bases at J, leaving 5 bases unmatched. The CDR3 is 13 amino acids. The V gene's germline CDR1 is SNHLY and CDR2 FYNNEI. The CDR3 sequence: CASSSPGGTEAFF. CDR3 bases: TGTGCCAGCAGTAGCCCAGGGGGTACTGAAGCTTTCTTT.

Regarding this clone: This specimen includes other DNA sequences encoding the same CDR3. V gene TRBV5-1 combines with J gene TRBJ2-5, with a weak D call TRBD2 (5 bases). CDR3 length equals 12 residues. Trimming took 1 base from V and 5 from J, leaving 6 bases between them. CDR1 is SGHRS and CDR2 is YFSETQ in the germline V gene. Here the CDR3 reads CASSLSGETQYF. The CDR3 nucleotides are TGCGCCAGCAGCTTGTCGGGGGAGACCCAGTACTTC.

The rearrangement joins TRBV5-8 to TRBJ2-2; 10 bases align to TRBD1. Germline CDR1 is SGHTS and CDR2 is YDEGEE. The length of the CDR3 is 16 residues. V trimming: 4 bases; J trimming: 5 bases; junction bases outside the gene matches: 8. The CDR3 loop is CASSTRDRGGTGELFF. Here the CDR3 DNA reads TGTGCCAGCAGCACCCGGGACAGGGGTGGAACCGGGGAGCTGTTTTTT.

The chain combines TRBV4-1 with TRBJ1-2; a possible D gene is TRBD1 (5 bases). Germline CDR1 reads MGHRA; CDR2 reads YSYEKL. V lost 2 bases to trimming and J lost 7 bases, with 17 bases between them. This CDR3 contains 15 residues. The CDR3 reads CASSQTGRYPPGYTF. The DNA for the CDR3 is TGCGCCAGCAGCCAAACAGGCCGGTACCCCCCTGGCTACACCTTC.

V usage is TRBV6-5 and J usage is TRBJ1-6; TRBD1 is a possible D gene (5 bases). V lost 4 bases and J 6 bases, leaving 13 bases between the germline ends. This CDR3 comprises 15 residues. Germline V gives CDR1 MNHEY, CDR2 SVGAGI. The CDR3 region is CASSFLDSRNSPLHF. Written as DNA, the CDR3 is TGTGCCAGCAGTTTCCTAGACAGTCGTAATTCACCCCTCCACTTT.

J is TRBJ1-1 and V is TRBV30; 8 positions match TRBD1. Germline V gene data show CDR1 as GTSNPN and CDR2 as SVGIG (reference sequence). With 4 bases clipped from V and 3 bases from J, the junction kept 7 bases outside the gene matches. This CDR3 has 14 residues. CDR3 in DNA: TGTGCCTGGACTCCAGGGGGCCCGGACACTGAAGCTTTCTTT. Translated, it gives CAWTPGGPDTEAFF. Full variable domain (rest looked up from reference TRBV30 and TRBJ1-1): SQTIHQWPATLVQPVGSPLSLECTVEGTSNPNLYWYRQAAGRGLQLLFYSVGIGQISSEVPQNLSASRPQDRQFILSSKKLLLSDSGFYLCAWTPGGPDTEAFFGQGTRLTVV.

This clone was recorded only once. The sample carries other DNA sequences with the same CDR3. The chain links TRBV23-1 to TRBJ1-5, with 7 nucleotides matching TRBD1. TRBV23-1 is an ORF; its function is uncertain. CDR3 size: 17 residues. The V and J ends lost 0 bases and 2 bases, in that order; junction bases with no gene match: 7. The CDR3, as DNA: TGCGCCAGCAGTCAATCGTGGGACAGAGAGGGCAATCAGCCCCAGCATTTT. The encoded protein is CASSQSWDREGNQPQHF.

The CDR3 loop reads CASSQTRQGNIGNTIYF. As DNA, the CDR3 is TGTGCCAGCAGCCAGACCAGACAGGGCAACATTGGAAACACCATATATTTT. The rearrangement joins TRBV4-2 to TRBJ1-3; 7 bases align to TRBD1. J was trimmed by 3 bases and V by 3 bases; bases with no gene match: 11. The CDR3 sequence is 17 residues long. CDR1 and CDR2 from the germline V gene are LGHNA and YNFKEQ.

This chain joins TRBV15 and TRBJ1-5; maybe TRBD1 (5 bases). V was cut by 5 bases and J by 4 bases, with 9 bases left in between. CDR1 LNHNV and CDR2 YYDKDF come from the germline V gene (reference sequence). The CDR3 totals 13 residues. As DNA, the CDR3 is TGTGCCACCAGCTGGGGGGGGAATCAGCCCCAGCATTTT. Translating it yields CATSWGGNQPQHF.

V gene TRBV2 combines with J gene TRBJ1-1; 9 nucleotides align to TRBD1. J lost 7 bases, V lost 4 bases, and 1 base had no gene match. Germline V lookup: CDR1 SNHLY, CDR2 FYNNEI. The CDR3 covers 12 residues. CDR3 nucleotides: TGTGCCAGCAGTGCGGACAGGGGTGAAGCTTTCTTT. Its protein is CASSADRGEAFF.

V usage is TRBV2 and J usage is TRBJ2-5; TRBD2 might be the D (6 bases). V shed 6 bases and J shed 2 bases, with 19 bases lying between them. This CDR3 is built from 16 residues. Germline lookup yields CDR1 SNHLY and CDR2 FYNNEI. The CDR3 sequence is CASRAWAGRDQETQYF. The DNA of the CDR3 is TGTGCCAGCAGGGCCTGGGCGGGGCGAGATCAAGAGACCCAGTACTTC.

This chain links TRBV7-6 with TRBJ2-3; 12 nucleotides align to TRBD2. Germline loops: CDR1 SGHVS, CDR2 FNYEAQ. V was clipped by 0 bases and J by 6 bases; unmatched bases: 4. The CDR3 is 16 amino acids. DNA of the CDR3: TGTGCCAGCAGCTTAGCGACTAGCGGGAGAAGGGATACGCAGTATTTT. It is translated as CASSLATSGRRDTQYF.

The chain employs TRBV10-3 and TRBJ1-4; TRBD1 might be the D (5 bases). Trimming removed 6 bases from V and 5 bases from J, with 13 bases in between. The germline CDR1 and CDR2 sequences are ENHRY and SYGVKD. CDR3 length: 14 amino acids. This CDR3 is CAIRGGAENEKLFF. As DNA, the CDR3 is TGTGCCATCAGGGGTGGGGCAGAAAATGAAAAACTGTTTTTT.

The chain couples TRBV5-4 to TRBJ2-7, with D perhaps TRBD2 (6 bases). V was cut by 3 bases and J by 2 bases, with 21 bases left in between. This CDR3 has 17 amino acids. Per the germline V gene, CDR1 is SGHNT and CDR2 is YYREEE (reference sequence). CDR3 in DNA: TGTGCCAGCAGCTCCCCCCTTGCGCGGGGTCTACCCTACGAGCAGTACTTC. It encodes CASSSPLARGLPYEQYF.

This chain connects TRBV5-5 to TRBJ1-2; TRBD1 aligns across 9 bases. CDR3 length equals 14 residues. Germline V gene sequence: CDR1 SGHKS, CDR2 YYEKEE (reference sequence). The V and J ends lost 4 bases and 2 bases, in that order; junction bases with no gene match: 3. CDR3 residues: CASSDGTGNYGYTF. The CDR3 DNA sequence: TGTGCCAGCAGCGACGGGACAGGGAACTATGGCTACACCTTC.

The V gene is TRBV11-3, the J gene TRBJ1-1; possibly TRBD1 for D (6 bases). Per the germline V gene, CDR1 is SGHNT and CDR2 is YENEEA. The V and J ends lost 5 bases and 8 bases respectively, with 18 bases between them. The CDR3 runs 14 residues. The CDR3 is CASSQGGGRTEAFF. The CDR3 DNA sequence: TGTGCCAGCAGCCAGGGAGGGGGGCGAACCGAAGCTTTCTTT.

The gene calls are TRBV27 and TRBJ1-2; unclear D gene. This CDR3 contains 13 residues. V gave up 5 bases and J gave up 7 bases, with 14 bases separating them. The germline CDR1 and CDR2 sequences are MNHEY and SMNVEV (reference sequence). CDR3 loop: CASSGERVGGYTF. The CDR3 nucleotides read TGTGCCAGCAGTGGGGAGAGGGTTGGTGGCTACACCTTC.

The V call is TRBV19, the J call TRBJ1-2; D might be TRBD1 (5 bases). The CDR3 covers 14 residues. CDR1 is LNHDA and CDR2 is SQIVND in the germline V gene (reference sequence). Trimming took off 1 base at V and 4 bases at J, with 10 bases between the two ends. CDR3 amino acids: CASSIVGASYGYTF. The CDR3 DNA follows: TGTGCCAGTAGTATAGTTGGGGCCAGCTATGGCTACACCTTC.

The chain joins TRBV27 to TRBJ1-1; 8 bases map to TRBD1. CDR3 size: 15 residues. V lost 2 bases and J lost 5; bases outside the gene matches: 7. Germline V gene lookup returns CDR1 MNHEY and CDR2 SMNVEV (reference sequence). The CDR3 DNA sequence: TGTGCCAGCAGTTTAACAGGGGGTATAGGGACTGAAGCTTTCTTT. Protein: CASSLTGGIGTEAFF.

The chain links TRBV5-5 to TRBJ2-3; possible D gene TRBD1, 6 bases. The CDR3 is 15 residues long. Looked up from germline, CDR1 is SGHKS and CDR2 is YYEKEE (reference sequence). V shed 4 bases and J shed 4 bases, with 16 bases lying between them. The CDR3 protein is CASSTGRGSPDTQYF. The CDR3 DNA follows: TGTGCCAGCAGCACAGGTAGGGGGAGCCCAGATACGCAGTATTTT.

The CDR3 DNA sequence: TGTGCCAGCAGTTCTGGACAGGGTCCCTACGAGCAGTACTTC. Encoded protein: CASSSGQGPYEQYF. This chain joins TRBV27 and TRBJ2-7; 8 bases are a match to TRBD1. CDR1 is MNHEY and CDR2 is SMNVEV in the germline V gene (reference sequence). The CDR3 has 14 amino acids. The J segment lost 2 bases and the V segment lost 4 bases, leaving 4 bases of the junction unmatched.

The genes are TRBV28 and TRBJ1-5, with D unclear. This CDR3 comprises 13 residues. The V and J ends lost 3 bases and 5 bases respectively, with 8 bases between them. Germline CDR1 is MDHEN and CDR2 is SYDVKM. CDR3 DNA: TGTGCCAGCAGTTTGCAGGTCTATCAGCCCCAGCATTTT. Translation gives CASSLQVYQPQHF.

This chain joins TRBV4-2 and TRBJ2-5; D is undetermined. The DNA end favors TRBJ2-7, so the J call may be wrong. Germline lookup yields CDR1 LGHNA and CDR2 YNFKEQ. The CDR3 covers 14 residues. As DNA, the CDR3 is TGTGCCAGCAGCCAAGACCACGGGTCCTACGAGCAGTACTTC. Encoded protein: CASSQDHGSYEQYF.

The chain combines TRBV19 with TRBJ1-1; D may be TRBD1 (5 bases). Germline assignment: CDR1 LNHDA and CDR2 SQIVND (reference sequence). The germline V and J ends were trimmed by 3 bases and 0 bases, with 5 bases remaining between them. The CDR3 extends over 13 amino acids. The CDR3 DNA sequence: TGTGCCAGTAGTATCAGGGTGAACACTGAAGCTTTCTTT. This sequence encodes CASSIRVNTEAFF. The full variable domain, with the rest looked up from reference TRBV19 and TRBJ1-1, is DGGITQSPKYLFRKEGQNVTLSCEQNLNHDAMYWYRQDPGQGLRLIYYSQIVNDFQKGDIAEGYSVSREKKESFPLTVTSAQKNPTAFYLCASSIRVNTEAFFGQGTRLTVV.